Sequencing of this TCR beta chain was carried out in a study of PD-1 blockade in classical Hodgkin lymphoma. Only in-frame clones appear in the TCRdb table, and some are missing; sequencing was by immunoSEQ multiplex PCR. The data contain fewer than 50,000 clones, approximately 78% of them singletons. In regard to this clone: Its antigen is as yet unknown.

Time point defined: cycle 4 day 1 (C4D1), after around six weeks of nivolumab. All trial patients relapsed after autologous stem cell transplantation. Findings of the study overall: Patients who responded completely had about the same baseline diversity as newly diagnosed patients. The causes of the repertoire differences, possibly disease activity or prior therapy, remain undefined.

The sequence came from a human donor with classical Hodgkin lymphoma. The starting material was peripheral blood mononuclear cells (PBMCs), obtained before the fourth cycle of nivolumab.

The CDR3 region has the DNA TGTGCCAGCAGACCAGGGACAGAAACTCAGCCCCAGCATTTT. Protein product: CASRPGTETQPQHF. The rearrangement joins TRBV6-1 to TRBJ1-5; TRBD1 aligns across 7 bases. V dropped 6 bases and J dropped 6; count of bases not matched to a gene: 8. Germline-derived CDR1 and CDR2 are MNHNS and SASEGT. This CDR3 region has 14 residues.